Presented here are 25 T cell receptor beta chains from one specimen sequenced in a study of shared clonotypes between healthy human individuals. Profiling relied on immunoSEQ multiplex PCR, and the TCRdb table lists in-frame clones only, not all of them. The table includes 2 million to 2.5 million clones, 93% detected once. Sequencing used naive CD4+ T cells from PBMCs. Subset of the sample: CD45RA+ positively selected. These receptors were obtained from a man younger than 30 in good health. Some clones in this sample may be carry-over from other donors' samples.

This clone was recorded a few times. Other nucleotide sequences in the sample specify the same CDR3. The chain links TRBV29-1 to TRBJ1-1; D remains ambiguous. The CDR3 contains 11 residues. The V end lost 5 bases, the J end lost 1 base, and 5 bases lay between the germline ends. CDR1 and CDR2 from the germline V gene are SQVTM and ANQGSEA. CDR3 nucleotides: TGCAGCGTTCGGGGGAACACTGAAGCTTTCTTT. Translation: CSVRGNTEAFF.

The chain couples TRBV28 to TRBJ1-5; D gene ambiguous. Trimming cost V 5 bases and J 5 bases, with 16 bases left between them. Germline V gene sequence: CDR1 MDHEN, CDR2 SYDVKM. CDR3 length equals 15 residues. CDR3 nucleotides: TGTGCCAGCAGTCCCACCGGAGCCATCCATCAGCCCCAGCATTTT. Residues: CASSPTGAIHQPQHF. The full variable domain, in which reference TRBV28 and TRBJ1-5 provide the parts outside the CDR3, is DVKVTQSSRYLVKRTGEKVFLECVQDMDHENMFWYRQDPGLGLRLIYFSYDVKMKEKGDIPEGYSVSREKKERFSLILESASTNQTSMYLCASSPTGAIHQPQHFGDGTRLSIL.

The CDR3 nucleotides are TGTGCCAGCAGCCCCACAGGGGGAGCGATTCAAGAGACCCAGTACTTC. Amino acids: CASSPTGGAIQETQYF. The gene calls are TRBV9 and TRBJ2-5; 8 positions agree with TRBD1. Germline lookup yields CDR1 SGDLS and CDR2 YYNGEE. V lost 4 bases and J lost 2; bases outside the gene matches: 10. The CDR3 has 16 residues. The whole variable domain, remainder taken from reference TRBV9 and TRBJ2-5, is DSGVTQTPKHLITATGQRVTLRCSPRSGDLSVYWYQQSLDQGLQFLIQYYNGEERAKGNILERFSAQQFPDLHSELNLSSLELGDSALYFCASSPTGGAIQETQYFGPGTRLLVL.

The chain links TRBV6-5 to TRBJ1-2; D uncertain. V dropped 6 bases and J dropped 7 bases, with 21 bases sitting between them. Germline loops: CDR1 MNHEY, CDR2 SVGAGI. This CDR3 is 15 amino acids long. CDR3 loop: CASSPDSRVDPGYTF. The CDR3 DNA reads TGTGCCAGCAGCCCCGACTCTCGGGTGGACCCTGGCTACACCTTC.

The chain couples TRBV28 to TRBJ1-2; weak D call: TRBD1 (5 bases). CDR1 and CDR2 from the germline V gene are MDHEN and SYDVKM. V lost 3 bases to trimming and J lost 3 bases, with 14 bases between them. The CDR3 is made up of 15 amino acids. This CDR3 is CASSLRGLGYYGYTF. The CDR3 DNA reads TGTGCCAGCAGTTTGCGGGGCTTGGGCTACTATGGCTACACCTTC.

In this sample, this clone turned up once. The CDR3 region is CASSLGQGVGNEQFF. CDR3 nucleotide sequence: TGTGCCAGCTCATTAGGACAGGGAGTGGGCAATGAGCAGTTCTTC. The chain uses TRBV18 and TRBJ2-1, with 8 nucleotides matching TRBD1. Per germline, CDR1 KGHSH and CDR2 LQKENI. V lost 5 bases and J lost 6; bases outside the gene matches: 9. The CDR3 loop spans 15 amino acids. Supplemented by reference TRBV18 and TRBJ2-1, the full variable domain reads NAGVMQNPRHLVRRRGQEARLRCSPMKGHSHVYWYRQLPEEGLKFMVYLQKENIIDESGMPKERFSAEFPKEGPSILRIQQVVRGDSAAYFCASSLGQGVGNEQFFGPGTRLTVL.

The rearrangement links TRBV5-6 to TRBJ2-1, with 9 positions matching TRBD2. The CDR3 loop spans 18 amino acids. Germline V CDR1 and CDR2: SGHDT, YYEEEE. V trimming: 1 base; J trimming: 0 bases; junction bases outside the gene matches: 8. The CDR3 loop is CASSLLRTSARSYNEQFF. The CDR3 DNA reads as TGTGCCAGCAGCTTGCTTCGGACTAGCGCCCGCTCCTACAATGAGCAGTTCTTC. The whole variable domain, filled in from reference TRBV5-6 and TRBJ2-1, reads DAGVTQSPTHLIKTRGQQVTLRCSPKSGHDTVSWYQQALGQGPQFIFQYYEEEERQRGNFPDRFSGHQFPNYSSELNVNALLLGDSALYLCASSLLRTSARSYNEQFFGPGTRLTVL.

CDR3: CASSDGLTYGYTF. CDR3 nucleotide sequence: TGTGCCAGCAGTGACGGTTTAACCTATGGCTACACCTTC. The chain recombines TRBV28 with TRBJ1-2, with unresolved D. Germline CDR1 and CDR2: MDHEN and SYDVKM. V lost 5 bases and J 4 bases, leaving 11 bases between the germline ends. There are 13 residues in the CDR3.

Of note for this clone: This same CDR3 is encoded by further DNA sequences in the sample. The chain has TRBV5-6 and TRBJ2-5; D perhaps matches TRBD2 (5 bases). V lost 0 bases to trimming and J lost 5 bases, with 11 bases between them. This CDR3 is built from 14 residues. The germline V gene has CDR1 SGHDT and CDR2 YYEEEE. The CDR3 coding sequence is TGTGCCAGCAGCTTGGCAGGTGGGAGTGAGACCCAGTACTTC. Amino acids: CASSLAGGSETQYF.

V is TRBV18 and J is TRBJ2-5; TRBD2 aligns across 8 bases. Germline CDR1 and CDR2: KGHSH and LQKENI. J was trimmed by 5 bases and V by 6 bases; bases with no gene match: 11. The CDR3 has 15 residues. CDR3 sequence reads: CASSAGGPPPETQYF. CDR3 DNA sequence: TGTGCCAGCTCGGCGGGAGGCCCCCCTCCCGAGACCCAGTACTTC.

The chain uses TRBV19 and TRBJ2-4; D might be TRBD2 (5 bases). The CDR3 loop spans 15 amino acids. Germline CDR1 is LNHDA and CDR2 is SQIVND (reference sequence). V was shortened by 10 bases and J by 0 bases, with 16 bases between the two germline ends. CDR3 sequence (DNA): TGTGCCACCAGAAGCGGTATTCTAGCCAAAAACATTCAGTACTTC. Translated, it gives CATRSGILAKNIQYF.

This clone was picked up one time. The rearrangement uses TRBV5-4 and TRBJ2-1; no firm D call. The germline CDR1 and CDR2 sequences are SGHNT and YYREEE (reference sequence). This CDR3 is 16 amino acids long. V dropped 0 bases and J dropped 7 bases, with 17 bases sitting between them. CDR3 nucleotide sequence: TGTGCCAGCAGCTTGGAAATCGCTAGGAACCTGAATGAGCAGTTCTTC. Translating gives CASSLEIARNLNEQFF. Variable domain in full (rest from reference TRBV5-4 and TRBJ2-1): ETGVTQSPTHLIKTRGQQVTLRCSSQSGHNTVSWYQQALGQGPQFIFQYYREEENGRGNFPPRFSGLQFPNYSSELNVNALELDDSALYLCASSLEIARNLNEQFFGPGTRLTVL.

CDR3 nucleotide sequence: TGCGCCAGCAGCCAAGATTCGGGGCTGGGGACTGAAGCTTTCTTT. Amino acids: CASSQDSGLGTEAFF. The chain recombines TRBV4-3 with TRBJ1-1; maybe TRBD1 (5 bases). The CDR3 runs 15 residues. Germline CDR1 is LGHNA and CDR2 is YSLEER. The V and J ends lost 0 bases and 5 bases respectively, with 13 bases between them.

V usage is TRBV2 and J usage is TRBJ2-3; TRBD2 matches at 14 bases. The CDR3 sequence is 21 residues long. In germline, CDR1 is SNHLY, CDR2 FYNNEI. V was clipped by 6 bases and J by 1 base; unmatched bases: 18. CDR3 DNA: TGTGCCAGCAGCGAACCAGGGTGGGGGACTAGCGGGGGCTACGGCACAGATACGCAGTATTTT. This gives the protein CASSEPGWGTSGGYGTDTQYF.

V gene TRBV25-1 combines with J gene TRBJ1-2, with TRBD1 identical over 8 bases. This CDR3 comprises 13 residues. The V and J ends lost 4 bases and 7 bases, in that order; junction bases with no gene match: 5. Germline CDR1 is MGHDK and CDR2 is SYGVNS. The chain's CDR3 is CASSGADRAGYTF. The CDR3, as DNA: TGTGCCAGCAGTGGCGCGGACAGGGCTGGCTACACCTTC.

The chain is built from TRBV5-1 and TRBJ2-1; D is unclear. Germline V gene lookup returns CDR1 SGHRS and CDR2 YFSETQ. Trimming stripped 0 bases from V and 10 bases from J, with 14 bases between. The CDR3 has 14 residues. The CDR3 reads CASSLATTPWEQFF. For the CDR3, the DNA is TGCGCCAGCAGCTTGGCCACTACTCCCTGGGAGCAGTTCTTC.

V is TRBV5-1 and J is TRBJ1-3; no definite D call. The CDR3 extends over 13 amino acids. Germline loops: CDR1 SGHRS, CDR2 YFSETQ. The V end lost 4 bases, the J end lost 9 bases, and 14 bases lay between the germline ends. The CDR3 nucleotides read TGCGCCAGCAGCCCCGAACCCGGCGGCACCATATATTTT. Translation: CASSPEPGGTIYF.

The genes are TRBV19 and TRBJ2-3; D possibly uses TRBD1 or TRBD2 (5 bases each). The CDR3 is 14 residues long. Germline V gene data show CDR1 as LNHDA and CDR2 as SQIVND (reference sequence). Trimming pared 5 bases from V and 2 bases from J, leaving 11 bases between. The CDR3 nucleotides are TGTGCCAGTAGTTTCCGGGACCACACAGATACGCAGTATTTT. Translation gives CASSFRDHTDTQYF.

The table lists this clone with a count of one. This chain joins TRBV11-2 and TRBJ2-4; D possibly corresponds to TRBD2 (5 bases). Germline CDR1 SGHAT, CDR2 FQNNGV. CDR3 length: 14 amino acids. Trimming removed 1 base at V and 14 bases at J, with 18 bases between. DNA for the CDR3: TGTGCCAGCAGCTTAGGTCGGAGTGGCTTCGGGGAGTACTTC. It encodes CASSLGRSGFGEYF.

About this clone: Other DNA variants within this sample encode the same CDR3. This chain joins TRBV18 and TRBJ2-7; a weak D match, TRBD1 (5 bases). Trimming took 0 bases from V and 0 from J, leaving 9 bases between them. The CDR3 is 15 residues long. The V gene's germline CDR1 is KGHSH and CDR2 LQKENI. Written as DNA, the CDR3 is TGTGCCAGCTCACCACCGGGGCAGATCTCCTACGAGCAGTACTTC. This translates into CASSPPGQISYEQYF.

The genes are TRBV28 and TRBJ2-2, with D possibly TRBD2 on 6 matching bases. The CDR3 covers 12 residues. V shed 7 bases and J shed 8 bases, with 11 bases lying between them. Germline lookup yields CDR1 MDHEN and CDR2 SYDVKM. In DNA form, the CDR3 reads TGTGCCAGCACCCGGAGGGGAGGGGAGCTGTTTTTT. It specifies CASTRRGGELFF.

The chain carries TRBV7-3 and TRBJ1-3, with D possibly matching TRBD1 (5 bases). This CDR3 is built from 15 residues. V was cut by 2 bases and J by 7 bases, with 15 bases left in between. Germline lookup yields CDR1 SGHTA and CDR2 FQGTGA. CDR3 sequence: CASSLFHGAENTIYF. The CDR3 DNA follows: TGTGCCAGCAGCTTATTCCACGGGGCTGAGAACACCATATATTTT.

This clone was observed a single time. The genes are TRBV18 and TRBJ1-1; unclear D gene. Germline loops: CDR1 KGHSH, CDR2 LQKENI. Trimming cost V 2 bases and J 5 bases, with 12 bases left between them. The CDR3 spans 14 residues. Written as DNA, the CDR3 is TGTGCCAGCTCACCATATGAGGGTTGGACTGAAGCTTTCTTT. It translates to CASSPYEGWTEAFF.

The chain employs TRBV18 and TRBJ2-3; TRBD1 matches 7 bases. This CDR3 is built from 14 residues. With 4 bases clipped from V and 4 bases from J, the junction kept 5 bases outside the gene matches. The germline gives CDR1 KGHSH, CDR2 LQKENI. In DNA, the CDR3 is TGTGCCAGCTCACGTACAGGGGTTGCAGATACGCAGTATTTT. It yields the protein CASSRTGVADTQYF.

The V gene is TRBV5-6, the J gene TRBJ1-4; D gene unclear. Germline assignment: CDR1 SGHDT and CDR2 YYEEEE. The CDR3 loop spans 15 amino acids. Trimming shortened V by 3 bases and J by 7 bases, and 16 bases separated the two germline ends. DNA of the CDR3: TGTGCCAGCAGCTCTTGGGTCCGTCCGACTGAAAAACTGTTTTTT. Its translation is CASSSWVRPTEKLFF.